The text below deals with one T cell receptor beta chain. The antigen remains undetermined. Methods used by the authors: Filtering differed for immunoSEQ, which gave only junction sequences without quality scores. The repertoire was sequenced with immunoSEQ multiplex PCR; TCRdb's copy has only in-frame clones and lacks some. V and J calls and clone size are those listed in that table; D and trimming were worked out from the DNA. The sample gives a few million clones, roughly 92% of which show up once; roughly 0.34% is in the top ten. Trimming cost V 4 bases and J 2 bases, with 23 bases left between them. The CDR3 runs to 18 residues. CDR1 and CDR2 (germline): SGDLS, YYNGEE. These data belong to a study of shared clonotypes between healthy human individuals. The study's findings and limits: Shared across several donors were around 5% of the naive CD4 clonotypes. Donor scarcity curtailed the genetic and exposure-history diversity represented herein.

The chain employs TRBV9 and TRBJ2-3, with D perhaps matching TRBD2 (5 bases). The sequence was collected from a man younger than 30 in good health. Some clones in this sample may be carry-over from other donors' samples. The source material was naive CD4+ T cells from PBMCs. Subset defined: CD45RA+ positively selected. The CDR3 loop is CASSRLHSVGVDTDTQYF. The CDR3 DNA reads TGTGCCAGCAGCCGGCTGCATAGCGTCGGGGTAGACACAGATACGCAGTATTTT. Drawing the rest from reference TRBV9 and TRBJ2-3, the complete variable domain is DSGVTQTPKHLITATGQRVTLRCSPRSGDLSVYWYQQSLDQGLQFLIQYYNGEERAKGNILERFSAQQFPDLHSELNLSSLELGDSALYFCASSRLHSVGVDTDTQYFGPGTRLTVL.